This record concerns one TCR beta chain sequence. This sample stems from a study of blood T cell repertoires in COVID-19. Overall study context: Spain, Italy and the United States supplied samples that represented acute and convalescent COVID-19. Sources were T cells, B-cell-depleted T cells, or PBMCs; the material itself was cDNA or gDNA.

Per the study methods: Reference gene primer amplification in the assay estimated nucleated cell counts. Assay: immunoSEQ multiplex PCR; the TCRdb copy retains only in-frame clones and omits some. The V and J calls and clone size are taken from that table; D and trimming were inferred from the DNA. The data contain about 23,000 clones, approximately 90% of them singletons. V was shortened by 3 bases and J by 9 bases, with 15 bases between the two germline ends. The CDR3 is 14 residues long. Germline loops: CDR1 SGHAT, CDR2 FQDESV (reference sequence). The chain carries TRBV11-1 and TRBJ2-1, with D possibly TRBD1 on 6 matching bases. The source material was peripheral blood. The sequence was obtained from a woman aged 80 or older with active or convalescent COVID-19. The CDR3 protein is CASSFPGHRIEQFF. In DNA form, the CDR3 reads TGTGCCAGCAGCTTTCCGGGACATCGCATTGAGCAGTTCTTC. Full variable domain (missing parts from reference TRBV11-1 and TRBJ2-1): EAEVAQSPRYKITEKSQAVAFWCDPISGHATLYWYRQILGQGPELLVQFQDESVVDDSQLPKDRFSAERLKGVDSTLKIQPAELGDSAMYLCASSFPGHRIEQFFGPGTRLTVL.